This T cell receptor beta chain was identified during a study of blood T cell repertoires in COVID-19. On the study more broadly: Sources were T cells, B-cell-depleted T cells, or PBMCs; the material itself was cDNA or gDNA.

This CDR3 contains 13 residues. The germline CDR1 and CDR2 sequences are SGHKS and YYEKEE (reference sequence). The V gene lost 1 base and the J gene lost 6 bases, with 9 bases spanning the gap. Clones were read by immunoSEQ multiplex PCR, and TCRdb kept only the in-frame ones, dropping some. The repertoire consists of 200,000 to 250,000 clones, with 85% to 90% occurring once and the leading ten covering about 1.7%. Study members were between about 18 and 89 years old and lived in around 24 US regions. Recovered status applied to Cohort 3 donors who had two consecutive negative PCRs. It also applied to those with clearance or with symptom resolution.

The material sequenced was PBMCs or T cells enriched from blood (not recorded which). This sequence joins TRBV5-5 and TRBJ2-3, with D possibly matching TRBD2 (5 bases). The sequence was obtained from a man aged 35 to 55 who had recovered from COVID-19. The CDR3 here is CASSLPGEDTQYF. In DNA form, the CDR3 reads TGTGCCAGCAGCTTGCCTGGGGAGGATACGCAGTATTTT.